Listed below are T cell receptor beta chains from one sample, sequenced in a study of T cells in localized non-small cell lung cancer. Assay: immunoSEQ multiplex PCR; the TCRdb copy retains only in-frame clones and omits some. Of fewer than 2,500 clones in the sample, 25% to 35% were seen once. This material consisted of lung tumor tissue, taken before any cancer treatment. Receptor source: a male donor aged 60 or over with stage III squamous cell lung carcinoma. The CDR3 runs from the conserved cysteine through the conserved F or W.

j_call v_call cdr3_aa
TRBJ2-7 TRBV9 CASSSTTSGRDIGYEQYF
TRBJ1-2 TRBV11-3 CASTPLGGAEGYTF
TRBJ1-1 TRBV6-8 CASSYSGGQEAFF
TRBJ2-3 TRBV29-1 CSVNTVTDTQYF
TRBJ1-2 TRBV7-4 CASRPTGHYGYTF
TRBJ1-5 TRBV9 CASSPSSRGDQPQHF
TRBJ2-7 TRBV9 CASSSRGTSGPYEQYF
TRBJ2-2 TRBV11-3 CASSLRGDTGELFF
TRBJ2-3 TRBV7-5 CASSLGTGVSTDTQYF
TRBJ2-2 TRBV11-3 CASSQGGADGELFF
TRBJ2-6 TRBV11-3 CASSLEGTGANVLTF